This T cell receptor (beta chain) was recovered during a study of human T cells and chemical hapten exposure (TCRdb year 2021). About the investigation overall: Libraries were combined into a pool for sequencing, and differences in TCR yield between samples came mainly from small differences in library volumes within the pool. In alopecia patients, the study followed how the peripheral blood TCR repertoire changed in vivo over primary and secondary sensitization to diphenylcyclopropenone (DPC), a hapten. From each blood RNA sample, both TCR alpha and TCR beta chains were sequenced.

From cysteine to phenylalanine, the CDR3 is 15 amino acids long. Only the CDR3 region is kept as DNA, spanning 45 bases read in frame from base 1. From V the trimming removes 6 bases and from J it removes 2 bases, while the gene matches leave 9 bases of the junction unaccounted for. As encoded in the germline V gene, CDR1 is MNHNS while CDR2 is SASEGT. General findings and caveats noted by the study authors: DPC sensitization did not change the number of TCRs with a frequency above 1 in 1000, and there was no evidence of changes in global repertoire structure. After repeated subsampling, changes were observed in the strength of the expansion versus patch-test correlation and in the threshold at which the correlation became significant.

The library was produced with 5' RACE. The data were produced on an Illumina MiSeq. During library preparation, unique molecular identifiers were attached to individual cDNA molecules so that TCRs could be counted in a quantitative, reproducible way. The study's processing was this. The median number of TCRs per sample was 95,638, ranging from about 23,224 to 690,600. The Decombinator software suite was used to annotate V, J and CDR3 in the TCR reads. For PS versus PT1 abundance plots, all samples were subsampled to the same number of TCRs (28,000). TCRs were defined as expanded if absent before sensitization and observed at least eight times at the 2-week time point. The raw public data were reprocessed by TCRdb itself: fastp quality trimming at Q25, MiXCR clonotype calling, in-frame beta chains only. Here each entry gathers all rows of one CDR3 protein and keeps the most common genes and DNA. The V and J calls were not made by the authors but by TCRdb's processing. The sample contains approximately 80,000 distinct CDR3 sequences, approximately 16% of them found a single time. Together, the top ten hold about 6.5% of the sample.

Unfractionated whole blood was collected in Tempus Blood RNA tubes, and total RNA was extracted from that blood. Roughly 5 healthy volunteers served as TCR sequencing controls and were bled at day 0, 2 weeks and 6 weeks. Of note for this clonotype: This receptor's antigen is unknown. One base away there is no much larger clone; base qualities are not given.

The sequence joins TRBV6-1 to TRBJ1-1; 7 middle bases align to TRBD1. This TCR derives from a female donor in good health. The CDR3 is CASRDRVGLNTEAFF. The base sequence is TGTGCCAGCAGAGACAGGGTCGGTCTAAACACTGAAGCTTTCTTT.